This passage covers 8 T cell receptor beta chains from one sample sequenced in a study of monozygotic twins with cystic fibrosis. TCRdb's copy holds only in-frame clones and misses some; the assay was immunoSEQ multiplex PCR. The data contain approximately 10,000 clones, over 75% of them singletons. The sequenced sample consisted of blood. Receptors originate from a young man with cystic fibrosis.

The CDR3 spells CASSQPGQVESQPQHF. The DNA for the CDR3 is TGCGCCAGCAGTCAACCGGGACAGGTTGAGAGTCAGCCCCAGCATTTT. This rearrangement joins TRBV23-1 to TRBJ1-5, with 8 bases fitting TRBD1. TRBV23-1 is an ORF; its function is uncertain. V trimming: 2 bases; J trimming: 6 bases; junction bases outside the gene matches: 9. The CDR3 contains 16 residues.

The gene calls are TRBV5-4 and TRBJ2-7, with unresolved D. Trimming shortened V by 4 bases and J by 1 base, and 12 bases separated the two germline ends. Germline assignment: CDR1 SGHNT and CDR2 YYREEE (reference sequence). The CDR3 contains 14 residues. The CDR3: CASSPGATSYEQYF. The CDR3 nucleotides read TGTGCCAGCAGCCCTGGCGCCACGTCCTACGAGCAGTACTTC. Based on the CDR3 plus reference TRBV5-4 and TRBJ2-7, the full variable domain is ETGVTQSPTHLIKTRGQQVTLRCSSQSGHNTVSWYQQALGQGPQFIFQYYREEENGRGNFPPRFSGLQFPNYSSELNVNALELDDSALYLCASSPGATSYEQYFGPGTRLTVT.

The rearrangement joins TRBV7-2 to TRBJ2-5; unclear D gene. The CDR3 has 14 residues. Deletions cut 0 bases from V and 1 base from J, with 6 bases between. The germline V gene encodes CDR1 SGHTA and CDR2 FQGNSA. The CDR3 DNA reads as TGTGCCAGCAGCTTAGCGGAGTTCCAAGAGACCCAGTACTTC. Translated: CASSLAEFQETQYF. The full variable domain, rest sourced from reference TRBV7-2 and TRBJ2-5, is GAGVSQSPSNKVTEKGKDVELRCDPISGHTALYWYRQSLGQGLEFLIYFQGNSAPDKSGLPSDRFSAERTGGSVSTLTIQRTQQEDSAVYLCASSLAEFQETQYFGPGTRLLVL.

This rearrangement joins TRBV4-3 to TRBJ2-5; D is uncertain. Between the trimmed V and J ends, which lost 0 bases and 2 bases, there was a span of 13 bases. This CDR3 is built from 16 residues. Germline loops: CDR1 LGHNA, CDR2 YSLEER. The CDR3 bases are TGCGCCAGCAGCCAAGATCGGTCGCCAGAACAAGAGACCCAGTACTTC. Protein: CASSQDRSPEQETQYF.

The J gene is TRBJ1-5, the V gene TRBV4-3; tentative D call: TRBD1 (5 bases). V was pared by 0 bases and J by 10 bases, with 16 bases between. This CDR3 comprises 15 residues. Germline CDR1 and CDR2: LGHNA and YSLEER. The CDR3 loop is CASSQDRGPKTPQHF. In nucleotides, the CDR3 is TGCGCCAGCAGCCAAGATAGGGGCCCCAAAACCCCCCAGCATTTT.

Worth noting for this clone: This same CDR3 is encoded by further DNA sequences in the sample. This chain links TRBV5-1 with TRBJ2-4, with D perhaps being TRBD1 or TRBD2 (5 bases each). V was pared by 0 bases and J by 0 bases, with 13 bases between. CDR1 is SGHRS, CDR2 YFSETQ, per germline. The CDR3 covers 17 residues. CDR3 sequence: CASSLGGTDLAKNIQYF. CDR3 coding DNA: TGCGCCAGCAGCTTGGGGGGGACGGACCTAGCCAAAAACATTCAGTACTTC.

The chain employs TRBV6-6 and TRBJ1-5; TRBD1 matches at 8 bases. Germline V CDR1 and CDR2: MNHNY, SVGAGI (reference sequence). CDR3 length: 14 residues. V shed 5 bases and J 0 bases; nucleotides not matched to a gene: 0. The CDR3 region has the DNA TGTGCCAGCAGTGGACAGGGTAGCAATCAGCCCCAGCATTTT. Its protein product is CASSGQGSNQPQHF.

V gene TRBV15 combines with J gene TRBJ2-7, with unresolved D. Trimming shortened V by 0 bases and J by 2 bases, and 14 bases separated the two germline ends. CDR1 is LNHNV, CDR2 YYDKDF, per germline (reference sequence). The CDR3 runs to 16 residues. The CDR3 nucleotides are TGTGCCACCAGCAGAGAGCTTCGTTACAGCCCCTACGAGCAGTACTTC. Translated, it gives CATSRELRYSPYEQYF. Together with reference TRBV15 and TRBJ2-7, the CDR3 gives the full variable domain: DAMVIQNPRYQVTQFGKPVTLSCSQTLNHNVMYWYQQKSSQAPKLLFHYYDKDFNNEADTPDNFQSRRPNTSFCFLDIRSPGLGDTAMYLCATSRELRYSPYEQYFGPGTRLTVT.